This T cell receptor beta chain was identified in a study of CD8+ T cells in alopecia areata. The overall study: Tofacitinib lasted 6 to 18 months, then 6 months off drug.

RNA extraction was followed by reverse transcription into cDNA, which acted as the sequencing template. The protocol was immunoSEQ multiplex PCR, while the TCRdb copy is restricted to in-frame clones and leaves out a portion. The sample has under 250,000 clones; approximately 52% are singletons. CDR1 is SGHVS and CDR2 is FQNEAQ in the germline V gene. This CDR3 is 15 amino acids long. In its sample, this clone was seen a few times. Its antigen is undetermined. An end of the junction differs from the germline gene, which may be a read error. Study-level results: Lesional tissue from the scalp (especially in alopecia totalis/universalis) showed higher clonality than normal scalp.

The sequence was obtained from a human donor with alopecia areata. Here the sequenced sample was CD4+ T cells sorted from blood, taken at week 0. The chain has TRBV7-8 and TRBJ2-3; 10 bases align to TRBD2. The CDR3 region is CASSLAGASTDTQYF. In nucleotides, the CDR3 is TGTGCCAGCAGCCTAGCGGGGGCTAGCACAGATACGCAGTATTTT.